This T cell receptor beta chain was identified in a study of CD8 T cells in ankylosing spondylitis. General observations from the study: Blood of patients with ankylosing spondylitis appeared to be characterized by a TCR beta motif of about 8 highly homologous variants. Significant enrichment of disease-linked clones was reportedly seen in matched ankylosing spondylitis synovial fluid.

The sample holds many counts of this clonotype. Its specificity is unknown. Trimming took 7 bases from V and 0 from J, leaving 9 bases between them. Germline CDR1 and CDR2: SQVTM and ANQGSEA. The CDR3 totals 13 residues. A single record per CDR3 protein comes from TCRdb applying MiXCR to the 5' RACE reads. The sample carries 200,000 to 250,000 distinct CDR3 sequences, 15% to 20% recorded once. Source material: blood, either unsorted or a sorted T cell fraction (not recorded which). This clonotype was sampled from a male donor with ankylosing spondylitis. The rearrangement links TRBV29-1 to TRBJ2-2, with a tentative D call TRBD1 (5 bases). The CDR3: CSGTRPNTGELFF. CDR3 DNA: TGCAGCGGGACACGACCGAACACCGGGGAGCTGTTTTTT.